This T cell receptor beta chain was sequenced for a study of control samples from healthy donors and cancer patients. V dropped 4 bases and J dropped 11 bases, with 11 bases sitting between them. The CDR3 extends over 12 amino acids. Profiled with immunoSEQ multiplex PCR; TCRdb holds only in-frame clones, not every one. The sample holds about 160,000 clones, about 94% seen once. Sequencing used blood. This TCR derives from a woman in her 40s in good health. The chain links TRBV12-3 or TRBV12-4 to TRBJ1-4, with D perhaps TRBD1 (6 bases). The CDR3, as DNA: TGTGCCAGCAGTTCGCAGGGGCCTAAACTGTTTTTT. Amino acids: CASSSQGPKLFF.